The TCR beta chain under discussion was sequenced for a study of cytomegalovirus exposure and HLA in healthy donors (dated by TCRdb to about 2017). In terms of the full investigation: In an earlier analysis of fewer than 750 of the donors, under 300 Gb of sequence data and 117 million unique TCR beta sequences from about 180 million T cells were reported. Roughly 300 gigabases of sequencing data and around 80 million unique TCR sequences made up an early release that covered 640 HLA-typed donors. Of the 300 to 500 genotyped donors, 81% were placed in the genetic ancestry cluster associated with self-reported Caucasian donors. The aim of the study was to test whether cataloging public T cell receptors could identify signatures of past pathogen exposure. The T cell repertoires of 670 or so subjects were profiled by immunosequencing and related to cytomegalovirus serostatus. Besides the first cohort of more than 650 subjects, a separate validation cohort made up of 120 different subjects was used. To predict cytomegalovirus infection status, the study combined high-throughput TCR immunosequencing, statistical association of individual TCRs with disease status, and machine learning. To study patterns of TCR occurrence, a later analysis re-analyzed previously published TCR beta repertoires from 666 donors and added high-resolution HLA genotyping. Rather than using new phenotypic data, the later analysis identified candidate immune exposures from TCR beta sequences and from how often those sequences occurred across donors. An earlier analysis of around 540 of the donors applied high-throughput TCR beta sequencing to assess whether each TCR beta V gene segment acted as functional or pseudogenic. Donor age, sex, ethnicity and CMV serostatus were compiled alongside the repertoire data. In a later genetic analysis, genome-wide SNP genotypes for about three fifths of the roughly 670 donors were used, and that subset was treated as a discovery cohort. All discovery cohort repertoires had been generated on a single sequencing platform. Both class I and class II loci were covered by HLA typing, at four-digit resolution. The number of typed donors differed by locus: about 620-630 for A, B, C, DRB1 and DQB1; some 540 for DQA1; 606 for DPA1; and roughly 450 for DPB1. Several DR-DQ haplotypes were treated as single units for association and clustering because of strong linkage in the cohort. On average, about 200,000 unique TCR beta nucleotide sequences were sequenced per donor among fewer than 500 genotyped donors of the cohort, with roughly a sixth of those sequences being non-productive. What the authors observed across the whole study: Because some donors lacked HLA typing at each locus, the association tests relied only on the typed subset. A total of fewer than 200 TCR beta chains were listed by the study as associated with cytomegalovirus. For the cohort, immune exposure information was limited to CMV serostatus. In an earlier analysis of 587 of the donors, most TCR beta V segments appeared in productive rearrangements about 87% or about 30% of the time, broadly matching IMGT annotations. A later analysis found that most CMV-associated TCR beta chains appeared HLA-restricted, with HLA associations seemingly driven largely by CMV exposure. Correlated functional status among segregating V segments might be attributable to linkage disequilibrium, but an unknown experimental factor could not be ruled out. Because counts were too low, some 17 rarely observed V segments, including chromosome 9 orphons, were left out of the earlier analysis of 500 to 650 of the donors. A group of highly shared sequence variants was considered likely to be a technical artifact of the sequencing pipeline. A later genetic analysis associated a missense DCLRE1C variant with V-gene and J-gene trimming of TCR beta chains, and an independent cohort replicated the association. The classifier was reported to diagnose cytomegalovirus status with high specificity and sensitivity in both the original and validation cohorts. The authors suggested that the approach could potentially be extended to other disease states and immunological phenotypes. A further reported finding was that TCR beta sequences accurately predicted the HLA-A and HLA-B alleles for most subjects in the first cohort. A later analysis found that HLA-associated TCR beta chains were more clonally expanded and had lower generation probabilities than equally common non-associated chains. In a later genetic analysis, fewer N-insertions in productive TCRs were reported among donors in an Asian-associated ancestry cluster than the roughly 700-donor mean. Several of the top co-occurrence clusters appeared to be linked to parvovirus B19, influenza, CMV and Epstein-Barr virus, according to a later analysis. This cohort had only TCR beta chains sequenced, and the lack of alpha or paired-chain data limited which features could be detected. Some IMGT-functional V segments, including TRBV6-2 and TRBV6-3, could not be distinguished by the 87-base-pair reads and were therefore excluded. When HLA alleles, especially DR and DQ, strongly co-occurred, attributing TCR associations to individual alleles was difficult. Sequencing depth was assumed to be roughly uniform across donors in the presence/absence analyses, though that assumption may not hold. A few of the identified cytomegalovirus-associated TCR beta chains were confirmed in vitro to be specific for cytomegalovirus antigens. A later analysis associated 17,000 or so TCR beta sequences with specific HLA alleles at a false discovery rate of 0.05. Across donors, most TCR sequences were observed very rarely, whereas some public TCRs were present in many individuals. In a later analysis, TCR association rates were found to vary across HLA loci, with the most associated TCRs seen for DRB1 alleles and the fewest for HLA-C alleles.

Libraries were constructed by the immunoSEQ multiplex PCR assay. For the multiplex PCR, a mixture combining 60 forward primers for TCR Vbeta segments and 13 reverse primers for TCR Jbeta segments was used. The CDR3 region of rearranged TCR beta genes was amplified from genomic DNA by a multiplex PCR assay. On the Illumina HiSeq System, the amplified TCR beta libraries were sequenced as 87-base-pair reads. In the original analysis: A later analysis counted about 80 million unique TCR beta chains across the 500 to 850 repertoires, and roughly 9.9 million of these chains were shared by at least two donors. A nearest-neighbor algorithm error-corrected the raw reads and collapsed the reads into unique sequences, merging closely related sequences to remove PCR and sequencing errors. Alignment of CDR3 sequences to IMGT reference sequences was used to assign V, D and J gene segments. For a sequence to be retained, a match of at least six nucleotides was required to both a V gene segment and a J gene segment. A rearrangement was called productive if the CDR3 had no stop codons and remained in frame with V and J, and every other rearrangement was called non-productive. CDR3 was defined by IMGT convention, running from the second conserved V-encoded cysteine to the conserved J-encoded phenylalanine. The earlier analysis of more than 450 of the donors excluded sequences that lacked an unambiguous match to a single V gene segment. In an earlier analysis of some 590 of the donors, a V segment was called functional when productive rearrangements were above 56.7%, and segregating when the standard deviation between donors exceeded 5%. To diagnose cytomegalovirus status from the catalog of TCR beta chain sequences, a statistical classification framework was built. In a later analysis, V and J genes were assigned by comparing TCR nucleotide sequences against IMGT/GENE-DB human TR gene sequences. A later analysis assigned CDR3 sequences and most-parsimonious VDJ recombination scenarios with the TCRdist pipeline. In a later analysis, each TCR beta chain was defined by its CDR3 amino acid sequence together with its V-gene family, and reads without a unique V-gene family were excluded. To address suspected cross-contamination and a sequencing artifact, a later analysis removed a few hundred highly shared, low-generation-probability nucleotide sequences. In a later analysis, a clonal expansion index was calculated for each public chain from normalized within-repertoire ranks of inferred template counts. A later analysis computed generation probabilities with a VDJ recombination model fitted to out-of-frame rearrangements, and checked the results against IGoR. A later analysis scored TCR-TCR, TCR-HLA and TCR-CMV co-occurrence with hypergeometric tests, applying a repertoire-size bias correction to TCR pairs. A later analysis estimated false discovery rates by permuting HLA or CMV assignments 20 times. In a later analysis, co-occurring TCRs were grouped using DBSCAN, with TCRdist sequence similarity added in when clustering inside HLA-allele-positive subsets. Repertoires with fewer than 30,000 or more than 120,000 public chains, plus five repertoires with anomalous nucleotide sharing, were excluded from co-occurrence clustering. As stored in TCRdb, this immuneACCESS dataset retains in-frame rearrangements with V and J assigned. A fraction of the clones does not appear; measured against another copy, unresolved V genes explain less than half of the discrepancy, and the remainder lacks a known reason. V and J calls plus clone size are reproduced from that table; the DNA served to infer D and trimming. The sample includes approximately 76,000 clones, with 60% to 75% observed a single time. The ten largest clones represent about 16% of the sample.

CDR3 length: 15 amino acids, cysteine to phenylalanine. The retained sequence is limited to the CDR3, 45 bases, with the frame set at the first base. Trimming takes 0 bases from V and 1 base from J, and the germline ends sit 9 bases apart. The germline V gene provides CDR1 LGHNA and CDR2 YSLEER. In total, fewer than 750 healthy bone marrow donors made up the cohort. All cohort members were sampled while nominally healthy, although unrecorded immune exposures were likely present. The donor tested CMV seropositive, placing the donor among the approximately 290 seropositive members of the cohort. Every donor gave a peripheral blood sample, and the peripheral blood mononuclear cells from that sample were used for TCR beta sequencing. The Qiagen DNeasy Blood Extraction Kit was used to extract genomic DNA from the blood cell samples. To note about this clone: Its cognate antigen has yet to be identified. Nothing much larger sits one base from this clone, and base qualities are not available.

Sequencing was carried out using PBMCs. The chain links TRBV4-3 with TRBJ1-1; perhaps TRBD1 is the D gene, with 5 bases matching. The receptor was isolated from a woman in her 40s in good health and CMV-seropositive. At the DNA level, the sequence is TGCGCCAGCAGCCAAGATCCCGGGGGGAACACTGAAGCTTTCTTT. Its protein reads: CASSQDPGGNTEAFF.